A single sample is the source of the 6 T cell receptor beta chains below, sequenced in a study of immune cell composition in non-small cell lung cancer. Sequencing was performed with immunoSEQ multiplex PCR; in TCRdb, only in-frame clones are kept and a portion is missing. The table lists approximately 2,100 clones, roughly 70% of them singletons. Normal lung was sampled as far from the tumour as possible, at least 3 cm. The sequenced sample consisted of non-adjacent lung tissue. The receptor source for this set is a human donor with non-small cell lung cancer.

J is TRBJ2-5 and V is TRBV18, with 11 bases identical to TRBD2. The DNA end favors TRBJ2-7, so the J call may be wrong. Germline V gene sequence: CDR1 KGHSH, CDR2 LQKENI. This CDR3 is built from 15 residues. The CDR3, as DNA: TGTGCCAGCTCACCACAAGGGACTAGCGGATACGAGCAGTACTTC. Translation: CASSPQGTSGYEQYF.

The chain employs TRBV6-1 and TRBJ2-1; TRBD2 matches 9 bases. V was pared by 1 base and J by 4 bases, with 2 bases of the junction left unmatched. Germline CDR1 reads MNHNS; CDR2 reads SASEGT. This CDR3 has 15 residues. CDR3 loop: CASSEEAGGYNEQFF. The CDR3, as DNA: TGTGCCAGCAGTGAAGAAGCGGGAGGATACAATGAGCAGTTCTTC.

This clone appeared once. This chain joins TRBV15 and TRBJ2-4, with 7 bases identical to TRBD2. This CDR3 has 16 residues. Trimming removed 0 bases from V and 6 bases from J; junction bases left unmatched: 8. Looked up from germline, CDR1 is LNHNV and CDR2 is YYDKDF (reference sequence). The CDR3 protein is CATSRDEAGARNIQYF. As DNA, the CDR3 is TGTGCCACCAGCAGAGATGAGGCGGGAGCAAGAAACATTCAGTACTTC.

The chain is built from TRBV7-9 and TRBJ2-3; 7 bases are a match to TRBD2. The CDR3 is made up of 18 amino acids. Germline values: CDR1 SEHNR, CDR2 FQNEAQ (reference sequence). Losses at the gene ends were 0 bases for V and 5 bases for J; bases not matched to a gene: 14. The DNA of the CDR3 is TGTGCCAGCAGCTTAGCGGTTGGTGCGGGAGACAATGGAGATACGCAGTATTTT. Protein: CASSLAVGAGDNGDTQYF.

The chain carries TRBV6-5 and TRBJ2-1, with a weak D call TRBD2 (5 bases). The CDR3 covers 14 residues. Germline V gene sequence: CDR1 MNHEY, CDR2 SVGAGI. Trimming cost V 8 bases and J 6 bases, with 17 bases left between them. CDR3 in amino acids: CASAVGDSANEQFF. The CDR3 DNA sequence: TGTGCCAGCGCGGTCGGGGATTCAGCCAATGAGCAGTTCTTC.

The rearrangement joins TRBV6-5 to TRBJ1-2; D may be TRBD1 (5 bases). The CDR3 is 13 residues long. The ends were cut back, 4 bases at V and 6 bases at J, with 12 bases in the middle. Looked up from germline, CDR1 is MNHEY and CDR2 is SVGAGI. CDR3 bases: TGTGCCAGCAGTTCGAGCAGGGTGGATGGCTACACCTTC. Its translation: CASSSSRVDGYTF.